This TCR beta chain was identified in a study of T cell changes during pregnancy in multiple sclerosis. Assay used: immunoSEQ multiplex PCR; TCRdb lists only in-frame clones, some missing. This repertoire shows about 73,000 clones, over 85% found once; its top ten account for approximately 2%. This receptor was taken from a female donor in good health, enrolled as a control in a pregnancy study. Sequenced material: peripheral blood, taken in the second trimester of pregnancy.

CDR3 in amino acids: CASSLSRAEAFF. The CDR3, as DNA: TGTGCCAGCAGCTTAAGCAGGGCTGAAGCTTTCTTT. The chain carries TRBV7-8 and TRBJ1-1, with D perhaps TRBD1 (5 bases). This CDR3 is built from 12 residues. Looked up from germline, CDR1 is SGHVS and CDR2 is FQNEAQ. The V gene lost 2 bases and the J gene lost 6 bases, with 7 bases spanning the gap.